This T cell receptor beta chain was captured in a study of OX40 agonist ivuxolimab in advanced cancers. Overall study results and limits: Expanded clones belonging to CD8+ T cells outnumbered, on average, those of CD4+.

Comment on this clone: Its antigen remains unknown.

TCRdb's copy holds only in-frame clones and misses some; the assay was immunoSEQ multiplex PCR. The table records about 58,000 clones, 82% of them present only once. This TCR derives from an adult with an advanced solid tumor such as melanoma, head and neck, liver or kidney cancer. The sequencing here drew on CD4+ or CD8+ T cells sorted from blood, taken in a trial of the OX40 agonist ivuxolimab.

CDR3 amino acids: CASSLQGASTDTQYF. CDR3 in DNA: TGTGCCAGCAGCTTACAGGGGGCTTCCACAGATACGCAGTATTTT. The chain carries TRBV7-9 and TRBJ2-3; the match to TRBD1 covers 8 bases. Germline lookup yields CDR1 SEHNR and CDR2 FQNEAQ (reference sequence). The CDR3 length is 15 residues. The J segment lost 2 bases and the V segment lost 2 bases, leaving 3 bases of the junction unmatched.